Sequencing of this TCR beta chain was carried out in a study of identifying expanded T cells in peripheral blood. Whole-study results and caveats: Differentially abundant clones: roughly 1.2 between replicates, 16.4 at around 14 days, less than 20 at four. Across healthy donors, higher total template counts meant significantly greater approximately two-week count variance.

The CDR3 runs to 14 residues. The V end lost 10 bases, the J end lost 0 bases, and 12 bases lay between the germline ends. The germline CDR1 and CDR2 sequences are SGHDN and FVKESK. Method: immunoSEQ multiplex PCR; TCRdb's copy keeps in-frame clones and lacks some. The table records approximately 59,000 clones, about 92% of them present only once. Notes on this clone: Its antigen is as yet unknown.

The J gene is TRBJ2-2, the V gene TRBV14; D is uncertain. The sample consisted of blood. This sequence was found in a person between 18 and 69 years old in good health. The CDR3 DNA is TGTGCCACCAATATTAACTCGAACACCGGGGAGCTGTTTTTT. Translation gives CATNINSNTGELFF.